These T cell receptor beta chains were read from a single sample in a study of CD8+ T cells in alopecia areata. Libraries were prepared by immunoSEQ multiplex PCR; TCRdb keeps only in-frame clonotypes and omits some of them. The data show tens of thousands of clones, approximately 60% seen once. The sequencing sample was made of NKG2D-high CD8+ T cells sorted from blood. These receptors were taken from a human donor with alopecia areata. CDR3s include the opening cysteine and the closing phenylalanine or tryptophan. Each record gives: D gene, V gene, J gene, clone size, CDR3 protein, CDR3 DNA. D genes are given only for firm matches. For some rows the clone size is stated as once, few or many, or as a class when expanded; others skip it.

D: TRBD1; V: TRBV30; J: TRBJ2-7; size: once; CDR3: CAWKDRGMKEQYF; DNA: TGTGCCTGGAAGGACAGGGGGATGAAGGAGCAGTACTTC
D: -; V: TRBV6-5; J: TRBJ1-1; size: -; CDR3: CASSYSPTDMNTEAFF; DNA: TGTGCCAGCAGTTACTCACCGACGGATATGAACACTGAAGCTTTCTTT
D: TRBD2; V: TRBV5-6; J: TRBJ2-1; size: -; CDR3: CASSLRTSGIADNEQFF; DNA: TGTGCCAGCAGCTTGCGGACTAGCGGGATAGCGGACAATGAGCAGTTCTTC
D: -; V: TRBV25-1; J: TRBJ2-1; size: once; CDR3: CAGGGQLYNEQFF; DNA: TGTGCCGGGGGGGGACAGCTTTACAATGAGCAGTTCTTC
D: TRBD2; V: TRBV4-2; J: TRBJ2-5; size: -; CDR3: CASSQASSGGAGETQYF; DNA: TGTGCCAGCAGCCAGGCTTCTAGCGGGGGGGCCGGAGAGACCCAGTACTTC
D: TRBD1; V: TRBV27; J: TRBJ2-7; size: once; CDR3: CASSVQGLESYEQYF; DNA: TGTGCCAGCAGCGTACAGGGGTTGGAGTCCTACGAGCAGTACTTC
D: TRBD2; V: TRBV27; J: TRBJ2-2; size: few; CDR3: CASSFTGRAAGELFF; DNA: TGTGCCAGCAGTTTTACCGGGAGGGCCGCCGGGGAGCTGTTTTTT
D: TRBD2; V: TRBV29-1; J: TRBJ2-7; size: few; CDR3: CSVEGRGGGRAPYEQYF; DNA: TGCAGCGTTGAGGGCCGAGGGGGCGGGAGGGCCCCCTACGAGCAGTACTTC
D: -; V: TRBV2; J: TRBJ1-2; size: -; CDR3: CASSEAFGLLVNYGYTF; DNA: TGTGCCAGCAGTGAAGCTTTCGGACTGCTGGTAAACTATGGCTACACCTTC
D: TRBD2; V: TRBV4-3; J: TRBJ2-3; size: -; CDR3: CASSQDVAGGTDTQYF; DNA: TGCGCCAGCAGCCAAGATGTAGCGGGAGGCACAGATACGCAGTATTTT